This TCR beta chain was captured in a study of CD4 T cells in relation to SARS-CoV-2 and coronaviruses (dated by TCRdb to the early 2020s). Context from the whole study: HLA restriction was mapped for shared crossreactive spike epitopes using patient-derived lymphoblastoid cell lines. At the level of individual TCR clonotypes, the study evaluated whether memory CD4+ T cells crossreact between the spike proteins of SARS-CoV-2 and those of common cold coronaviruses. A different TCR-beta assay, based on Illumina, was used to sequence expansion assays from other donors in the study. The Adaptive Biotechnologies TCR-sequencing kit was used to sequence samples from a few pre-COVID donors and the naive versus memory experiments, while other data came from Illumina-based sequencing.

Deep-resolution immunoSEQ TCR-beta sequencing was performed on DNA from uncultured naive and memory CD4+ T cells. Turning to the authors' computational methods: Preprocessing removed nonproductive sequences and CDR3s not starting with C, not ending with F or W, or shorter than 7 amino acids. Cultured and uncultured naive and memory CD4+ repertoires were searched for previously identified spike- and CEF-reactive CDR3s. Pairwise Levenshtein distance, computed with the stringdist R package after three terminal residues were trimmed from each end, was used as the measure of CDR3 homology. The table was pulled from immuneACCESS by TCRdb, which kept in-frame rearrangements only. Such tables lose some clones; where checked, under half of the loss comes from unresolved V genes, and the rest has no known cause. D and trimming were read from the DNA, whereas the V and J calls and clone size are those reported in that table. This sample gives about 59,000 clones in total; 80% to 90% of them show up just once. Together, the top ten hold about 1.3% of the sample.

CD4+ T cells from unexposed donors were collected before the COVID-19 pandemic (2011-2018). Naive and memory CD4+ T cells were separated from cryopreserved PBMCs by CD4 enrichment followed by EasySep naive CD4+ T cell enrichment. The leukapheresis product for the unexposed donors was obtained through commercial purchase. PBMCs were isolated from leukapheresis product or whole blood by Ficoll-Paque PLUS gradient centrifugation. PBMCs were either cryopreserved at -140°C or used fresh in the expansion assay. The QIAamp Micro DNA Kit was used to extract genomic DNA from the CD4+ T cells. Points on this clone: The target of this receptor is not known. Compared with germline, one end of the junction differs, possibly owing to a read error. The same CDR3 is also encoded by other DNA sequences in this sample.

Broad study findings and their caveats: Sequencing naive versus memory cells indicated that the assay picks up memory recall responses, not primary responses primed during culture. Because no donor provided both pre-pandemic and post-infection samples, tracing the source of pre-existing responses was limited. Around two thirds of donors had memory CD4+ clonotypes that crossrecognized SARS-CoV-2 and at least one common cold coronavirus spike. Small numbers of patients and of tested TCRs were a limitation of the study. Crossreactivity analysis centred on spike protein, so crossreactivity against other viral proteins was not assessed. Significantly weaker SARS-CoV-2-driven expansion was shown by crossreactive clones than by monoreactive clones, consistent with antigenic imprinting.

Sequencing input: memory CD4+ T cells from PBMCs. Sample cell subset or site, as interpreted from the label and publication: memory (non-naive) CD4+ T cells. The receptor was derived from a human donor in good health.

DNA sequence: TGTGCCAGCAGGTCCCGCAGGGAGCACCACCTAGAAGCTTTCTTC. The encoded protein is CASRSRREHHLEAFF. Recombination linked TRBV6-5 to TRBJ1-1; the best D guess is TRBD1, with 5 bases matching. From cysteine to phenylalanine, the CDR3 is 15 amino acids long. This entry keeps only the CDR3 DNA: 45 bases, framed from base 1. CDR1 and CDR2 were assigned from the germline V gene as MNHEY and SVGAGI.